The 29 T cell receptor beta chains below were found in one sample sequenced in a study of T cell responses to AZD1222 COVID-19 vaccine. Only in-frame clones appear in the TCRdb table, and some are missing; sequencing was by immunoSEQ multiplex PCR. Of roughly 99,000 clones in the sample, approximately 86% were seen once. The specimen comprised peripheral blood, sampled on day 0 of AZD1222 vaccination. The receptors derive from an adult in good health.

The chain is built from TRBV28 and TRBJ1-3, with D possibly matching TRBD1 (6 bases). Germline-derived CDR1 and CDR2 are MDHEN and SYDVKM. Deletions cut 5 bases from V and 3 bases from J, with 17 bases between. The CDR3 is 16 residues long. Written as DNA, the CDR3 is TGTGCCAGCAGTGACCCTGGACAGCCAGTTGGAAACACCATATATTTT. It specifies CASSDPGQPVGNTIYF.

The rearrangement uses TRBV7-2 and TRBJ1-2, with D perhaps matching TRBD1 (6 bases). The germline V gene encodes CDR1 SGHTA and CDR2 FQGNSA. V was cut by 8 bases and J by 7 bases, with 17 bases left in between. The CDR3 runs 13 residues. The CDR3 reads CASAKQGLVGYTF. In nucleotides, the CDR3 is TGTGCCAGCGCTAAGCAGGGGCTTGTTGGCTACACCTTC.

The chain recombines TRBV7-8 with TRBJ1-2; 8 bases fit TRBD1. Germline V gene data show CDR1 as SGHVS and CDR2 as FQNEAQ. The CDR3 has 15 residues. The J segment lost 2 bases and the V segment lost 5 bases, leaving 7 bases of the junction unmatched. CDR3 DNA sequence: TGTGCCAGCAGCCCACGGACAGGGAGCAACTATGGCTACACCTTC. It specifies CASSPRTGSNYGYTF.

This clone was observed once. CDR3 sequence (DNA): TGTGCCTGGGGGGGAGGGGGAAATCAGCCCCAGCATTTT. Translated: CAWGGGGNQPQHF. This rearrangement joins TRBV30 to TRBJ1-5, with D possibly being TRBD1 (6 bases). The germline V gene encodes CDR1 GTSNPN and CDR2 SVGIG (reference sequence). The CDR3 has 13 amino acids. The ends were cut back, 5 bases at V and 4 bases at J, with 12 bases in the middle.

The rearrangement uses TRBV27 and TRBJ1-4; 8 positions agree with TRBD1. The V gene's germline CDR1 is MNHEY and CDR2 SMNVEV (reference sequence). Germline trimming cut 7 bases from V and 10 bases from J; bases unmatched to any gene: 14. This CDR3 region has 15 residues. CDR3 residues: CASKDSDRVRGKLFF. The CDR3 DNA reads TGTGCCAGCAAGGACTCGGACAGGGTGAGGGGAAAACTGTTTTTT.

The chain carries TRBV6-5 and TRBJ2-5; 8 nucleotides agree with TRBD1. Germline V gives CDR1 MNHEY, CDR2 SVGAGI. The CDR3 spans 15 residues. V lost 6 bases to trimming and J lost 0 bases; unmatched junction nucleotides: 6. The CDR3 region is CASRAGQGYQETQYF. In nucleotides, the CDR3 is TGTGCCAGCAGGGCCGGACAGGGCTACCAAGAGACCCAGTACTTC.

The chain employs TRBV19 and TRBJ1-5, with TRBD1 matching 8 bases. CDR3 length equals 14 residues. Unmatched junction bases numbered 7, after V lost 6 bases and J lost 6 bases. Per germline, CDR1 LNHDA and CDR2 SQIVND (reference sequence). CDR3 amino acids: CASRGQAESQPQHF. CDR3 nucleotide sequence: TGTGCCAGTAGGGGACAGGCTGAGAGTCAGCCCCAGCATTTT. Full variable domain (rest looked up from reference TRBV19 and TRBJ1-5): DGGITQSPKYLFRKEGQNVTLSCEQNLNHDAMYWYRQDPGQGLRLIYYSQIVNDFQKGDIAEGYSVSREKKESFPLTVTSAQKNPTAFYLCASRGQAESQPQHFGDGTRLSIL.

This clone appeared a single time. The genes are TRBV28 and TRBJ1-2; perhaps TRBD1 as D (5 bases). V dropped 8 bases and J dropped 6 bases, with 19 bases sitting between them. The CDR3 sequence is 14 residues long. Germline CDR1 is MDHEN and CDR2 is SYDVKM. The CDR3 loop is CASCIWGLEDGYTF. The CDR3 bases are TGTGCCAGCTGCATTTGGGGCCTAGAAGATGGCTACACCTTC.

The table lists this clone with a count of one. CDR3 coding DNA: TGTGCCAGCAGCCGGAGGGACAGCAATCAGCCCCAGCATTTT. Translated: CASSRRDSNQPQHF. The chain has TRBV2 and TRBJ1-5, with D possibly being TRBD1 (5 bases). There are 14 residues in the CDR3. V lost 6 bases and J lost 1, with 10 bases in between. In germline, CDR1 is SNHLY, CDR2 FYNNEI.

This rearrangement joins TRBV27 to TRBJ1-6, with D perhaps TRBD1 (6 bases). Deletions cut 5 bases from V and 14 bases from J, with 16 bases between. This CDR3 is 13 amino acids long. Looked up from germline, CDR1 is MNHEY and CDR2 is SMNVEV (reference sequence). The CDR3 protein is CASSLNTGTSLHF. In DNA form, the CDR3 reads TGTGCCAGCAGTCTAAACACAGGGACCTCCCTCCACTTT.

This clone occurred a few times. The chain has TRBV28 and TRBJ1-1, with D possibly matching TRBD1 (6 bases). Germline V gives CDR1 MDHEN, CDR2 SYDVKM. The V end was cut by 6 bases, the J end by 5 bases, with 22 bases between. The CDR3 loop spans 16 amino acids. The CDR3 reads CASSTLKQGRGTEAFF. The DNA of the CDR3 is TGTGCCAGCAGCACACTCAAACAGGGAAGGGGTACTGAAGCTTTCTTT.

V and J are TRBV27 and TRBJ1-6; D is uncertain. The V end was cut by 1 base, the J end by 5 bases, with 0 bases between. The CDR3 loop spans 12 amino acids. The germline gives CDR1 MNHEY, CDR2 SMNVEV (reference sequence). CDR3 protein: CASSLYNSPLHF. The CDR3 DNA reads TGTGCCAGCAGTTTATATAATTCACCCCTCCACTTT.

J is TRBJ1-1 and V is TRBV10-3; D gene unclear. Trimming pared 11 bases from V and 0 bases from J, leaving 16 bases between. Looked up from germline, CDR1 is ENHRY and CDR2 is SYGVKD. The CDR3 is 14 residues long. The CDR3 DNA is TGTGCCCTTTCCCAAAGCGGCTTGAACACTGAAGCTTTCTTT. Amino acids: CALSQSGLNTEAFF.

This chain connects TRBV6-5 to TRBJ1-6; D gene uncertain. Trimming pared 5 bases from V and 9 bases from J, leaving 11 bases between. Germline CDR1 and CDR2: MNHEY and SVGAGI. CDR3 length equals 13 residues. CDR3 sequence reads: CASSPRAGSPLHF. DNA of the CDR3: TGTGCCAGCAGTCCCCGAGCGGGTTCACCCCTCCACTTT.

The V call is TRBV5-1, the J call TRBJ2-1, with 12 bases lining up with TRBD2. Germline assignment: CDR1 SGHRS and CDR2 YFSETQ. V trimming: 0 bases; J trimming: 9 bases; junction bases outside the gene matches: 7. The CDR3 is 16 residues long. The CDR3 loop is CASSLGLAGAQFEQFF. As DNA, the CDR3 is TGCGCCAGCAGCTTGGGACTAGCGGGGGCACAATTTGAGCAGTTCTTC.

The chain joins TRBV5-4 to TRBJ2-4; D unresolved. Germline V gene data show CDR1 as SGHNT and CDR2 as YYREEE (reference sequence). This CDR3 spans 14 amino acids. V was clipped by 4 bases and J by 0 bases, with 8 bases between them. As DNA, the CDR3 is TGTGCCAGCAGCCCTGGTCGAGCCAAAAACATTCAGTACTTC. Translated: CASSPGRAKNIQYF.

The chain is built from TRBV6-2 or TRBV6-3 and TRBJ1-5; 9 nucleotides match TRBD1. The CDR3 extends over 15 amino acids. Germline V lookup: CDR1 MNHEY, CDR2 SVGEGT. Trimming at V came to 6 bases and at J to 6 bases, leaving 9 bases not matched to a gene. The CDR3 DNA is TGTGCCAGCAGCCTTACAGGGGGCGCAACTCAGCCCCAGCATTTT. It codes for CASSLTGGATQPQHF.

The CDR3 region has the DNA TGTGCCAGCAGGGCAGAGGATGGCTACACCTTC. Translation gives CASRAEDGYTF. The genes are TRBV6-5 and TRBJ1-2, with D unclear. There are 11 residues in the CDR3. Trimming removed 6 bases from V and 6 bases from J, with 8 bases in between. CDR1 is MNHEY, CDR2 SVGAGI, per germline.

This chain joins TRBV5-5 and TRBJ2-3, with D hard to call. The CDR3 has 16 amino acids. CDR1 and CDR2 (germline): SGHKS, YYEKEE (reference sequence). V was trimmed by 0 bases and J by 2 bases, leaving 13 bases between them. The CDR3 bases are TGTGCCAGCAGCTTGGCCGTCAGTCCGCTCACAGATACGCAGTATTTT. Translating gives CASSLAVSPLTDTQYF.

This chain joins TRBV6-5 and TRBJ1-4; D is ambiguous. V lost 5 bases, J lost 8 bases, and 15 bases lay in between. CDR3 length: 14 residues. The germline V gene encodes CDR1 MNHEY and CDR2 SVGAGI. The CDR3 protein is CASSPRTNPEKLFF. CDR3 DNA: TGTGCCAGCAGTCCAAGGACGAATCCGGAAAAACTGTTTTTT.

Here the CDR3 reads CASSKGRDLARGQYF. The CDR3 DNA is TGTGCCAGCAGCAAAGGGAGGGACCTCGCCCGGGGGCAGTACTTC. The chain carries TRBV21-1 and TRBJ2-7; whether TRBD2, the table's D call, matches the DNA was not checked. TRBV21-1 is assigned pseudogene status. The CDR3 totals 15 residues.

The CDR3 bases are TGTGCCAGCAGCCAAGGACTAGCGGGAGTTCGCGCTACAGATACGCAGTATTTT. Translated, it gives CASSQGLAGVRATDTQYF. The rearrangement joins TRBV3-1 (or the pseudogene TRBV3-2) to TRBJ2-3; TRBD2 matches 12 bases. Germline loops: CDR1 LGHDT, CDR2 YNNKEL (reference sequence). CDR3 length equals 18 residues. The V and J ends lost 1 base and 3 bases, in that order; junction bases with no gene match: 8.

This clone was detected only a few times. The gene calls are TRBV28 and TRBJ1-1, with D perhaps matching TRBD1 (5 bases). V lost 6 bases and J 1 base, leaving 12 bases between the germline ends. The CDR3 covers 14 residues. CDR1 and CDR2 from the germline V gene are MDHEN and SYDVKM. The CDR3 sequence is CASSPPGPNTEAFF. CDR3 in DNA: TGTGCCAGCAGCCCCCCGGGGCCGAACACTGAAGCTTTCTTT.

A remark on this clone: The final CDR3 position lacks the conserved phenylalanine or tryptophan, pointing to a likely read error. No DNA is shown, since the ends of the CDR3 on it are uncertain; the CDR3 is the one TCRdb lists. Here the CDR3 reads CATSILTTG. This chain links TRBV15 with TRBJ1-1. The CDR3 is made up of 9 amino acids, end residues included. Germline V gives CDR1 LNHNV, CDR2 YYDKDF (reference sequence).

The rearrangement uses TRBV9 and TRBJ2-7; D ambiguous. From germline, CDR1 is SGDLS and CDR2 YYNGEE. CDR3 length: 14 amino acids. The ends were cut back, 4 bases at V and 6 bases at J, with 17 bases in the middle. CDR3 residues: CASSSSGPLSEQYF. The CDR3 DNA follows: TGTGCCAGCAGCTCTAGTGGACCCCTCTCCGAGCAGTACTTC.

The rearrangement uses TRBV3-1 (or the pseudogene TRBV3-2) and TRBJ2-5; 9 bases agree with TRBD2. The CDR3 covers 15 residues. Germline loops: CDR1 LGHDT, CDR2 YNNKEL (reference sequence). V lost 4 bases to trimming and J lost 5 bases; unmatched junction nucleotides: 8. CDR3 amino acids: CASSRGAGGRETQYF. The CDR3 nucleotides read TGTGCCAGCAGCCGCGGAGCGGGGGGACGTGAGACCCAGTACTTC.

CDR3 nucleotide sequence: TGTGCCAGCAGCCAAGACGCCCGAGGCTCTGAAGCTTTCTTT. The encoded protein is CASSQDARGSEAFF. The chain couples TRBV4-2 to TRBJ1-1; D is unclear. V lost 0 bases and J 6 bases, leaving 11 bases between the germline ends. This CDR3 has 14 residues. The germline V gene has CDR1 LGHNA and CDR2 YNFKEQ.

The gene calls are TRBV4-1 and TRBJ1-5; TRBD1 agrees at 9 bases. This CDR3 is built from 14 residues. V trimming: 3 bases; J trimming: 6 bases; junction bases outside the gene matches: 3. Looked up from germline, CDR1 is MGHRA and CDR2 is YSYEKL. CDR3 amino acids: CASSHTGGGQPQHF. CDR3 nucleotide sequence: TGCGCCAGCAGCCATACAGGGGGCGGTCAGCCCCAGCATTTT.

This chain joins TRBV5-5 and TRBJ2-7, with 7 bases matching TRBD1. V lost 4 bases, J lost 4 bases, and 5 bases stayed unmatched. In germline, CDR1 is SGHKS, CDR2 YYEKEE (reference sequence). The CDR3 covers 13 residues. CDR3 protein: CASSQGTAYEQYF. The DNA of the CDR3 is TGTGCCAGCAGCCAAGGGACAGCATACGAGCAGTACTTC.